The next 31 T cell receptor beta chains were all read from a single sample in a study of T cell responses to AZD1222 COVID-19 vaccine. Measured with immunoSEQ multiplex PCR; TCRdb has only the in-frame clones, and not every one. The sample contains more than 15,000 clones, just under 90% of which appear only once. Here the sequenced sample was peripheral blood, taken 28 days after the second AZD1222 dose. All receptors come from an adult who received the AZD1222 COVID-19 vaccine.

The chain recombines TRBV6-6 with TRBJ2-3; D unresolved. The CDR3 consists of 15 residues. V lost 5 bases and J lost 6, with 18 bases in between. In germline, CDR1 is MNHNY, CDR2 SVGAGI (reference sequence). CDR3 nucleotides: TGTGCCAGCAGTCGGAACCAGGCCTCGGAGGATACGCAGTATTTT. Its translation is CASSRNQASEDTQYF.

This clone was seen once. The chain combines TRBV5-4 with TRBJ1-1, with D maybe TRBD1 (5 bases). CDR1 and CDR2 from the germline V gene are SGHNT and YYREEE (reference sequence). V lost 1 base, J lost 5 bases, and 6 bases lay in between. This CDR3 has 12 residues. CDR3 in amino acids: CASSLRGTEAFF. CDR3 nucleotide sequence: TGTGCCAGCAGCTTGAGGGGTACTGAAGCTTTCTTT.

The J gene is TRBJ2-6, the V gene TRBV10-3; no definite D call. The length of the CDR3 is 18 residues. The germline V gene has CDR1 ENHRY and CDR2 SYGVKD. Trimming removed 0 bases from V and 5 bases from J, with 17 bases in between. CDR3 sequence reads: CAISESRASNFRANVLTF. The CDR3 DNA sequence: TGTGCCATCAGTGAGTCGCGAGCGTCCAATTTCAGGGCCAACGTCCTGACTTTC.

The CDR3 region has the DNA TGTGCCACCCGGGGGGGGCGAAGGCGCAATCAGCCCCAGCATTTT. This encodes CATRGGRRRNQPQHF. J is TRBJ1-5 and V is TRBV6-5; D is perhaps TRBD1 (6 bases). The CDR3 has 15 residues. CDR1 and CDR2 (germline): MNHEY, SVGAGI. Trimming left V 10 bases short and J 2 bases short, with 18 bases between.

The chain carries TRBV19 and TRBJ2-7; 9 nucleotides agree with TRBD1. Germline values: CDR1 LNHDA, CDR2 SQIVND (reference sequence). This CDR3 is 16 amino acids long. J was trimmed by 5 bases and V by 5 bases; bases with no gene match: 13. The chain's CDR3 is CASSSRIRDRAHEQYF. The CDR3 DNA is TGTGCCAGTAGTTCCCGGATCCGGGACAGGGCCCACGAGCAGTACTTC.

J is TRBJ2-1 and V is TRBV3-1 (or the pseudogene TRBV3-2); 11 nucleotides agree with TRBD2. CDR1 LGHDT and CDR2 YNNKEL come from the germline V gene (reference sequence). With V trimmed by 5 bases and J by 5 bases, 5 bases remained unmatched. The CDR3 has 15 residues. This CDR3 reads CASSSLAGGHNEQFF. CDR3 coding DNA: TGTGCCAGCAGCTCCTTAGCGGGGGGGCACAATGAGCAGTTCTTC.

The chain carries TRBV11-3 and TRBJ2-7, with a tentative D call TRBD1 (6 bases). From germline, CDR1 is SGHNT and CDR2 YENEEA. This CDR3 region has 14 residues. Trimming left V 5 bases short and J 5 bases short, with 16 bases between. CDR3 sequence (DNA): TGTGCCAGCAGCCAGGGGCAATATCTCGACGAGCAGTACTTC. Translated, it gives CASSQGQYLDEQYF.

The chain links TRBV5-1 to TRBJ2-1; 7 bases fit TRBD2. The CDR3 length is 13 residues. Germline assignment: CDR1 SGHRS and CDR2 YFSETQ. V lost 5 bases to trimming and J lost 9 bases; unmatched junction nucleotides: 8. The CDR3: CASRQTGGTEQFF. CDR3 bases: TGCGCCAGCAGACAAACGGGGGGAACTGAGCAGTTCTTC.

The chain carries TRBV12-5 and TRBJ2-2; TRBD1 agrees at 9 bases. Germline CDR1 and CDR2: LGHNT and FRNRAP. V was pared by 7 bases and J by 5 bases, with 11 bases of the junction left unmatched. The CDR3 covers 16 residues. CDR3 coding DNA: TGTGCTAGTGCTGGGCCCGGGACAGGGCGAACCGGGGAGCTGTTTTTT. Translating gives CASAGPGTGRTGELFF.

The chain couples TRBV5-1 to TRBJ2-5, with TRBD1 identical over 8 bases. Per germline, CDR1 SGHRS and CDR2 YFSETQ. Losses at the gene ends were 4 bases for V and 4 bases for J; bases not matched to a gene: 6. The CDR3 sequence is 14 residues long. CDR3 DNA: TGCGCCAGCAGCATCGACAGGGGTGGAGAGACCCAGTACTTC. Its protein product is CASSIDRGGETQYF.

V gene TRBV7-2 combines with J gene TRBJ2-2; D not resolved. V was pared by 1 base and J by 2 bases, with 8 bases between. The CDR3 spans 15 residues. CDR1 and CDR2 (germline): SGHTA, FQGNSA. The CDR3 loop reads CASSLGSFNTGELFF. The DNA of the CDR3 is TGTGCCAGCAGCTTAGGGTCCTTTAACACCGGGGAGCTGTTTTTT.

The chain employs TRBV19 and TRBJ1-1; possibly TRBD1 for D (6 bases). V was cut by 7 bases and J by 0 bases, with 18 bases left in between. Germline values: CDR1 LNHDA, CDR2 SQIVND (reference sequence). The CDR3 contains 16 residues. CDR3 DNA: TGTGCCAGTACCGATGACAGGTCCCGATTGAACACTGAAGCTTTCTTT. This codes for CASTDDRSRLNTEAFF.

The CDR3 DNA follows: TGCAGTGCTAGAATCCGGGTGGGGCAGTTCTTC. Its protein is CSARIRVGQFF. The chain recombines TRBV20-1 with TRBJ2-1; D call uncertain. CDR1 is DFQATT and CDR2 is SNEGSKA in the germline V gene (reference sequence). The CDR3 totals 11 residues. V lost 2 bases and J lost 12, with 11 bases in between.

The rearrangement links TRBV14 to TRBJ2-7, with TRBD1 identical over 10 bases. With 4 bases clipped from V and 0 bases from J, the junction kept 6 bases outside the gene matches. CDR1 is SGHDN, CDR2 FVKESK, per germline. CDR3 length equals 16 residues. The CDR3 reads CASSRRRTGGSYEQYV. CDR3 DNA: TGTGCCAGCAGCCGACGGCGGACAGGGGGCTCCTACGAGCAGTACGTC.

The rearrangement links TRBV10-3 to TRBJ2-7; D gene unclear. The CDR3 length is 13 residues. CDR1 ENHRY and CDR2 SYGVKD come from the germline V gene. Trimming shortened V by 2 bases and J by 1 base, and 6 bases separated the two germline ends. The CDR3 nucleotides read TGTGCCATCAGTGAGAAGAATTCCTACGAGCAGTACTTC. Amino acids: CAISEKNSYEQYF.

The CDR3 sequence: CASRLELADVYNEQFF. In DNA, the CDR3 is TGTGCCAGCAGGCTAGAACTAGCGGATGTTTACAATGAGCAGTTCTTC. J is TRBJ2-1 and V is TRBV27, with 8 bases that match TRBD2. The germline V gene has CDR1 MNHEY and CDR2 SMNVEV (reference sequence). Trimming took 6 bases from V and 4 from J; bases not matched to a gene: 11. The CDR3 loop spans 16 amino acids.

CDR3 region: CASTLGNNYGYTF. In nucleotides, the CDR3 is TGTGCCAGCACCCTGGGGAATAACTATGGCTACACCTTC. This chain connects TRBV28 to TRBJ1-2; unclear D gene. The V end lost 7 bases, the J end lost 1 base, and 10 bases lay between the germline ends. This CDR3 region has 13 residues. From germline, CDR1 is MDHEN and CDR2 SYDVKM.

This rearrangement joins TRBV3-1 (or the pseudogene TRBV3-2) to TRBJ1-6; D is uncertain. The V end was cut by 0 bases, the J end by 13 bases, with 7 bases between. The CDR3 runs 12 residues. Germline CDR1 reads LGHDT; CDR2 reads YNNKEL (reference sequence). The CDR3 spells CASSQDRRPLHF. CDR3 DNA: TGTGCCAGCAGCCAAGATAGACGGCCCCTCCACTTT.

The V call is TRBV10-2, the J call TRBJ1-5; D remains unclear. V was clipped by 2 bases and J by 0 bases, with 11 bases between them. Germline values: CDR1 WSHSY, CDR2 SAAADI. The CDR3 runs 16 residues. This chain's CDR3 is CASSEPPPDSNQPQHF. In DNA form, the CDR3 reads TGCGCCAGCAGTGAGCCTCCGCCGGATAGCAATCAGCCCCAGCATTTT.

V is TRBV27 and J is TRBJ1-2; D unresolved. This CDR3 is 15 amino acids long. Germline V lookup: CDR1 MNHEY, CDR2 SMNVEV (reference sequence). Trimming removed 3 bases at V and 4 bases at J, with 15 bases between. In DNA, the CDR3 is TGTGCCAGCAGTTTTGAGTCAGGCACCGGCTATGGCTACACCTTC. It encodes CASSFESGTGYGYTF.

The V call is TRBV28, the J call TRBJ1-3, with 7 positions matching TRBD1. The ends lost 8 bases at V and 2 bases at J; junction bases unmatched: 9. Germline CDR1 is MDHEN and CDR2 is SYDVKM. The CDR3 has 15 residues. CDR3 region: CASGGSGQAGNTIYF. The DNA for the CDR3 is TGTGCCAGCGGAGGATCAGGACAGGCTGGAAACACCATATATTTT.

The CDR3 sequence is CASSPVGTGGAGELFF. DNA for the CDR3: TGTGCCAGCAGCCCGGTGGGGACAGGGGGGGCCGGGGAGCTGTTTTTT. The rearrangement links TRBV7-2 to TRBJ2-2; 11 bases are shared with TRBD1. The germline V gene has CDR1 SGHTA and CDR2 FQGNSA. This CDR3 comprises 16 residues. Unmatched junction bases numbered 8, after V lost 5 bases and J lost 6 bases. The full variable domain, rest sourced from reference TRBV7-2 and TRBJ2-2, is GAGVSQSPSNKVTEKGKDVELRCDPISGHTALYWYRQSLGQGLEFLIYFQGNSAPDKSGLPSDRFSAERTGGSVSTLTIQRTQQEDSAVYLCASSPVGTGGAGELFFGEGSRLTVL.

This rearrangement joins TRBV2 to TRBJ2-2, with 12 bases matching TRBD2. Trimming cost V 11 bases and J 4 bases; bases outside gene matches: 8. The CDR3 covers 15 residues. CDR1 is SNHLY, CDR2 FYNNEI, per germline. In DNA form, the CDR3 reads TGTGCCGTTGGGGGACTAGCGGGTCCCACCGGGGAGCTGTTTTTT. Translation gives CAVGGLAGPTGELFF.

The chain links TRBV19 to TRBJ1-6, with unresolved D. V lost 7 bases to trimming and J lost 5 bases, with 21 bases between them. The CDR3 is made up of 17 amino acids. Germline CDR1 and CDR2: LNHDA and SQIVND (reference sequence). CDR3 residues: CASKRGWEQRDNSPLHF. The CDR3 DNA sequence: TGTGCCAGTAAAAGAGGTTGGGAGCAAAGAGATAATTCACCCCTCCACTTT.

This chain uses TRBV5-1 with TRBJ2-2, with TRBD2 matching 12 bases. The length of the CDR3 is 16 residues. The germline V gene has CDR1 SGHRS and CDR2 YFSETQ. V was pared by 4 bases and J by 2 bases, with 3 bases of the junction left unmatched. The chain's CDR3 is CASSEGLAGNTGELFF. The CDR3 nucleotides read TGCGCCAGCAGCGAAGGACTAGCGGGAAACACCGGGGAGCTGTTTTTT. Using reference TRBV5-1 and TRBJ2-2 for the parts outside the CDR3, the full variable domain is KAGVTQTPRYLIKTRGQQVTLSCSPISGHRSVSWYQQTPGQGLQFLFEYFSETQRNKGNFPGRFSGRQFSNSRSEMNVSTLELGDSALYLCASSEGLAGNTGELFFGEGSRLTVL.

V is TRBV19 and J is TRBJ1-1, with D uncertain. Trimming removed 6 bases from V and 1 base from J, with 9 bases in between. This CDR3 comprises 13 residues. CDR1 LNHDA and CDR2 SQIVND come from the germline V gene (reference sequence). Written as DNA, the CDR3 is TGTGCCAGTAGCTCAACCGCGAACACTGAAGCTTTCTTT. Translating gives CASSSTANTEAFF.

This chain uses TRBV10-2 with TRBJ1-4; D possibly corresponds to TRBD1 (5 bases). The CDR3 has 14 amino acids. Germline CDR1 WSHSY, CDR2 SAAADI. Trimming removed 6 bases from V and 11 bases from J, with 19 bases in between. CDR3 nucleotides: TGCGCCAGCAGGGACCCCGGGACGGGGGGGAAACTGTTTTTT. Encoded protein: CASRDPGTGGKLFF.

This chain links TRBV28 with TRBJ1-2; 9 bases map to TRBD1. The CDR3 runs to 13 residues. The V gene end was trimmed by 6 bases and the J gene end by 8 bases; junction bases not matched to a gene: 7. Per the germline V gene, CDR1 is MDHEN and CDR2 is SYDVKM. CDR3: CASRNRGRGGYTF. As DNA, the CDR3 is TGTGCCAGCAGGAACAGGGGGCGCGGAGGCTACACCTTC.

The rearrangement uses TRBV5-6 and TRBJ1-2, with a possible D match to TRBD1 (5 bases). V was trimmed by 0 bases and J by 4 bases, leaving 13 bases between them. Germline V gene data show CDR1 as SGHDT and CDR2 as YYEEEE. This CDR3 is built from 15 residues. CDR3 sequence reads: CASSLDSGGSYGYTF. Written as DNA, the CDR3 is TGTGCCAGCAGCTTGGACTCGGGGGGGAGCTATGGCTACACCTTC.

J is TRBJ2-1 and V is TRBV5-1; D ambiguous. The CDR3 totals 15 residues. Trimming cost V 0 bases and J 10 bases, with 17 bases left between them. CDR1 SGHRS and CDR2 YFSETQ come from the germline V gene. CDR3 amino acids: CASSLALSSVGEQFF. The CDR3 DNA follows: TGCGCCAGCAGCTTGGCGTTGAGTTCAGTGGGAGAGCAGTTCTTC.

The chain recombines TRBV10-2 with TRBJ2-5, with TRBD2 identical over 8 bases. Germline CDR1 WSHSY, CDR2 SAAADI. This CDR3 is built from 13 residues. Losses at the gene ends were 5 bases for V and 3 bases for J; bases not matched to a gene: 2. The DNA of the CDR3 is TGCGCCAGCAGTCAGCGGGGGAAAGAGACCCAGTACTTC. It encodes CASSQRGKETQYF.